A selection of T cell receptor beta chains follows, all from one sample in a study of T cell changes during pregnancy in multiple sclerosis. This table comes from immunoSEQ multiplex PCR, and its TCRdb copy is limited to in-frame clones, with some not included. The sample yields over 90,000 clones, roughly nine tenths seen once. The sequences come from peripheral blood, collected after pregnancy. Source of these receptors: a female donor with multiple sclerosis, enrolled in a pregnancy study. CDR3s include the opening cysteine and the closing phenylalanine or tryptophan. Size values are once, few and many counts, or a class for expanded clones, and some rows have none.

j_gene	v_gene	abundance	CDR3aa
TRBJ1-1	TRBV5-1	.	CASSLEGGRSAEAFF
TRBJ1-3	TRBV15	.	CATSSGGSGNTIYF
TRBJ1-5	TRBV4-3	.	CASSYGVGFSNQPQHF
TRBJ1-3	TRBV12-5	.	CASAPTTLPRDTIYF
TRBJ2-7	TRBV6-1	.	CASSESEQGADEQYF
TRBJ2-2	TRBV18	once	CASSPGTANTGELFF
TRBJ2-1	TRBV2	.	CASGALPGNEQFF
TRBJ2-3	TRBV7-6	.	CASSLSPITGQGTDTQYF
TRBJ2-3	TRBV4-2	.	CASSQRASGGADTQYF
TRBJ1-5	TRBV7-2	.	CASSLLGGQPQHF
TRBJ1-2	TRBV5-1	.	CASSLASRDDGYTF
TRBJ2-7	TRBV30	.	CAWSLAGYEQYF
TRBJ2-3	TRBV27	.	CASTLLGTSGRSADTQYF
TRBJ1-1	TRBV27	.	CASSLVGAEAFF
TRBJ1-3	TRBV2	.	CASRLQGASGNTIYF
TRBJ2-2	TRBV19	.	CASTATRGRTGELFF
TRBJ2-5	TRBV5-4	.	CASSSLAGGETQYF
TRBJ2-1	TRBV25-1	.	CASSVGDGTDNEQFF
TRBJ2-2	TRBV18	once	CASSPSFDRGTGELFF
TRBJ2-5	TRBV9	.	CASSVETSGAGTQYF
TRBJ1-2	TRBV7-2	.	CASSQNYYGYTF
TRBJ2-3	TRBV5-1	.	CASRGDADTQYF
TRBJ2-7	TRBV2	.	CASSEEGQGNYEQYF
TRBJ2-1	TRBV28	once	CASTLGGATGTSYNEQFF
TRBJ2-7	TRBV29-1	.	CSVSPGYEQYF
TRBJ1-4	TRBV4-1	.	CASSQADLVATNEKLFF
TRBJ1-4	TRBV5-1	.	CASSLDGLEKLFF
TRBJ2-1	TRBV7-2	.	CASSSTRDKVVQFF
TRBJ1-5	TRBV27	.	CASRRTGDSNQPQHF
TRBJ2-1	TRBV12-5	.	CASGITYDRAKYNEQFF
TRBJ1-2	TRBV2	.	CASSLGDRISNGYTF
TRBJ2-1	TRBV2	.	CARGRELGPYNEQFF
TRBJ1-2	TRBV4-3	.	CASSQDLTGAYGYTF
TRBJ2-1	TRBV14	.	CASSQLRGGNEQFF
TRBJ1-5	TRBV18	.	CASSLGTGGNQPQHF
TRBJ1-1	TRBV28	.	CASSFGEAFF
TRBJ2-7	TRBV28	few	CASSTGTNYREQYF
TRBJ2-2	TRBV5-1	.	CASSLEDYRGTGELFF
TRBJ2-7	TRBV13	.	CASSTLGAYEQYF
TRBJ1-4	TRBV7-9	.	CASSLGVTIGEKLFF
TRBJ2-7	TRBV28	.	CASSLRTSGRLRNEQYF
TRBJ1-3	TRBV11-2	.	CASWAGTGNTIYF